This record covers a single T cell receptor beta chain. This CDR3 spans 17 amino acids. Trimming at V came to 0 bases and at J to 0 bases, leaving 6 bases not matched to a gene. The V gene's germline CDR1 is SGHRS and CDR2 YFSETQ. Authors' methods: From reference gene primer amplification, estimates of nucleated cell counts were derived. Generated by immunoSEQ multiplex PCR, the TCRdb table keeps only in-frame clones and is missing some. Clone size and the V and J calls come from that table; the DNA yielded D and trimming. The sample has tens of thousands of clones, 85% to 95% seen once; the top ten hold 3.9%. These data are taken from a study of blood T cell repertoires in COVID-19. Study-level information: Acute and convalescent COVID-19 specimens originated in the United States, Italy and Spain. Sources were T cells, B-cell-depleted T cells, or PBMCs; the material itself was cDNA or gDNA.

The V gene is TRBV5-1, the J gene TRBJ1-1; TRBD1 matches at 9 bases. The clonotype was recovered from a woman in her forties or fifties in a cohort sampled during active COVID-19. Sequencing was carried out using peripheral blood. The CDR3 DNA is TGCGCCAGCAGCTTGGGACCCGGACAGGGGATGAACACTGAAGCTTTCTTT. Translating it yields CASSLGPGQGMNTEAFF.